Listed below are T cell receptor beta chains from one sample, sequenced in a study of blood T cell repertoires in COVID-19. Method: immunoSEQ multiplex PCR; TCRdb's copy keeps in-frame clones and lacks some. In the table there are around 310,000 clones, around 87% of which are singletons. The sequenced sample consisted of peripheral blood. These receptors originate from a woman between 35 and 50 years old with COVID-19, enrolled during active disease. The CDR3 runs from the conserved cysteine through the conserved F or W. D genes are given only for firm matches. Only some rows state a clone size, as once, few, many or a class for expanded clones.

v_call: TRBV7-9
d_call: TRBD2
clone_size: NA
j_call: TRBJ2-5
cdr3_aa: CASSPVTSARQETQYF
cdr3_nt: TGTGCCAGCAGCCCCGTGACTAGCGCCCGACAAGAGACCCAGTACTTC

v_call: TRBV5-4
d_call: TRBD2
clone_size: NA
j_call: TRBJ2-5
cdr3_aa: CASSFGLAGGIGGAQYF
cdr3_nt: TGTGCCAGCAGCTTCGGACTAGCGGGCGGCATTGGTGGAGCCCAGTACTTC

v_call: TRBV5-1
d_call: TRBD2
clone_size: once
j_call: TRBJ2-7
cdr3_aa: CASSPGGANSYEQYF
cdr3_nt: TGCGCCAGCAGCCCGGGAGGGGCGAACTCCTACGAGCAGTACTTC

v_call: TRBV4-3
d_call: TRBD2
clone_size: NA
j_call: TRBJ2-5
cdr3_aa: CASSQDRRGGQETQYF
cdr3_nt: TGCGCCAGCAGCCAAGATCGTCGGGGGGGGCAAGAGACCCAGTACTTC

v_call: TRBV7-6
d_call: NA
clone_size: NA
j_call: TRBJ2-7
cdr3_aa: CASSLAHPGVYEQYF
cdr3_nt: TGTGCCAGCAGCTTAGCACACCCCGGGGTCTACGAGCAGTACTTC

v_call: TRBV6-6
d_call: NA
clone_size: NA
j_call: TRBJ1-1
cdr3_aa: CASIQGVTEAFF
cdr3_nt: TGTGCCAGCATTCAGGGTGTCACTGAAGCTTTCTTT

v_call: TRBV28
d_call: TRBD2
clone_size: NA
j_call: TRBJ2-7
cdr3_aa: CASSLSTSGGTSYEQYF
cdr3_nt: TGTGCCAGCAGTTTATCGACTAGCGGGGGCACAAGCTACGAGCAGTACTTC

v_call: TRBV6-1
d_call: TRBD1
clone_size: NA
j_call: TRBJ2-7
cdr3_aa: CASSEPGQGYEQYF
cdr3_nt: TGTGCCAGCAGTGAGCCGGGACAGGGCTACGAGCAGTACTTC

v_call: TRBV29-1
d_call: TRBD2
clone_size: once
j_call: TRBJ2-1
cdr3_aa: CSGGSGRHEQFF
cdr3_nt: TGCAGCGGGGGTAGCGGGAGACATGAGCAGTTCTTC

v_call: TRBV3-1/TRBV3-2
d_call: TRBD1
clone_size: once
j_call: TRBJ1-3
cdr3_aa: CASSRSGTGGRNTIYF
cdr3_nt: TGTGCCAGCAGCCGCTCCGGGACAGGGGGGAGAAACACCATATATTTT

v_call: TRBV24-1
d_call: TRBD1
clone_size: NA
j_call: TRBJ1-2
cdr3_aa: CATSEGTGWGYTF
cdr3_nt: TGTGCCACCAGTGAGGGGACAGGATGGGGCTACACCTTC

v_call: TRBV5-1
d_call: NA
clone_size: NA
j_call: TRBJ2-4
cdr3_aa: CASSLDRAQNIQYF
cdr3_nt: TGCGCCAGCAGCTTGGACAGAGCTCAAAACATTCAGTACTTC

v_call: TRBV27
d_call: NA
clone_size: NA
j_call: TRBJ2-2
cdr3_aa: CASSLGIGDTGELFF
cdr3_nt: TGTGCCAGCAGTTTGGGTATAGGGGACACCGGGGAGCTGTTTTTT

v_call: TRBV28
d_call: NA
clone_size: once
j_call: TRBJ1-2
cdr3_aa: CASSSLRGGPHGYTF
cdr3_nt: TGTGCCAGCAGTTCGTTGCGGGGAGGGCCCCATGGCTACACCTTC

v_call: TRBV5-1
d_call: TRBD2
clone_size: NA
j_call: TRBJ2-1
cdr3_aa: CASSRTILAGGSVGKDEQFF
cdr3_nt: TGCGCCAGCAGCCGAACAATACTAGCGGGAGGTAGCGTGGGTAAGGATGAGCAGTTCTTC

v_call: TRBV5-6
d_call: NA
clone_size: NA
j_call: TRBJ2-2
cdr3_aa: CASSLLFEQATTNTGELFF
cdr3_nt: TGTGCCAGCAGCTTGTTGTTTGAACAGGCCACAACGAACACCGGGGAGCTGTTTTTT

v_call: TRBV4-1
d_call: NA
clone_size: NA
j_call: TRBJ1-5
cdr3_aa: CASSQDEGVQPQHF
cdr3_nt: TGCGCCAGCAGCCAAGATGAGGGGGTTCAGCCCCAGCATTTT

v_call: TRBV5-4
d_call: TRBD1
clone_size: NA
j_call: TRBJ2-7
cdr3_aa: CASSFPGTGEDEQYF
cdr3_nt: TGTGCCAGCAGCTTCCCCGGGACAGGGGAAGACGAGCAGTACTTC

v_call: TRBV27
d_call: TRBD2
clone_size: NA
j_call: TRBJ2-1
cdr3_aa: CASVRLAGGGHNEQFF
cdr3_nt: TGTGCCAGCGTAAGACTAGCGGGAGGCGGCCACAATGAGCAGTTCTTC

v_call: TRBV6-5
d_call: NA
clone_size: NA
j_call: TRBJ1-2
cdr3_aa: CAIRRAGNNYGYTF
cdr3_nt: TGTGCCATACGTCGCGCAGGGAATAACTATGGCTACACCTTC

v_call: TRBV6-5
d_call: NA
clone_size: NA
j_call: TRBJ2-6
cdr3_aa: CASTPSSGANVLTF
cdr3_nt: TGTGCCAGCACCCCCAGCTCTGGGGCCAACGTCCTGACTTTC

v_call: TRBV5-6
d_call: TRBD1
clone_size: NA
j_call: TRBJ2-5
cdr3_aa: CASSLIGTGGKETQYF
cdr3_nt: TGTGCCAGCAGCCTGATCGGGACAGGGGGCAAAGAGACCCAGTACTTC

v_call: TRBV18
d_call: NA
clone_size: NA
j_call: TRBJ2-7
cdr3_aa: CASSPSGGQIYEQYF
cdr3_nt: TGTGCCAGCTCCCCAAGCGGGGGACAGATCTACGAGCAGTACTTC

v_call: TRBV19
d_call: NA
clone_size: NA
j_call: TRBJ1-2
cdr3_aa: CASKSPGRNYGYTF
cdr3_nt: TGTGCCAGTAAATCCCCAGGGCGAAACTATGGCTACACCTTC